This record concerns one T cell receptor (beta chain) sequence. The antigen remains unidentified. The authors divided CD4+ cells into CD45RA+ naive and CD45RA-negative memory subsets. The data stem from a study of shared clonotypes between healthy human individuals. Overall study results and limits: Estimated richness was generally greater in naive than memory subsets. An anticipated effect of sequencing depth on clonotype sharing among donors was recognized. What rarefaction showed was incomplete sorted-subset sequencing despite large depth.

V lost 4 bases and J lost 5, with 15 bases in between. Looked up from germline, CDR1 is SGHRS and CDR2 is YFSETQ. This CDR3 spans 14 amino acids. Here immunoSEQ multiplex PCR was the method, and the copy in TCRdb shows in-frame clones only, minus some. The table shows some 580,000 clones, with about 96% occurring only once. This TCR came from a woman in her twenties or thirties in good health. This chain uses TRBV5-1 with TRBJ1-1; tentative D call: TRBD1 (6 bases). Sequencing was carried out using naive CD4+ T cells sorted from blood. Subset indicated: CD45RA+ positively selected. CDR3 protein: CASSELQGRTEAFF. DNA for the CDR3: TGCGCCAGCAGCGAGTTACAGGGTCGAACTGAAGCTTTCTTT.